This T cell receptor (beta chain) was profiled in a study of technical replicates of blood from several donors. Using immunoSEQ multiplex PCR, the repertoire was profiled, and TCRdb retains in-frame clones only, with some absent. The data hold about 75,000 clones, with roughly 89% observed a single time. V was clipped by 5 bases and J by 4 bases, with 11 bases between them. The germline V gene has CDR1 LNHDA and CDR2 SQIVND (reference sequence). The CDR3 is made up of 13 amino acids. The V call is TRBV19, the J call TRBJ2-5; TRBD2 is a possible D gene (6 bases). Sequenced input: T cells isolated from PBMCs. The sequence came from a human donor in good health. Some clones in this sample may be carry-over from other donors' samples. CDR3 sequence (DNA): TGTGCCAGTAGTCTTCGAGCGGGAGAGACCCAGTACTTC. Protein: CASSLRAGETQYF. The full variable domain, rest sourced from reference TRBV19 and TRBJ2-5, is DGGITQSPKYLFRKEGQNVTLSCEQNLNHDAMYWYRQDPGQGLRLIYYSQIVNDFQKGDIAEGYSVSREKKESFPLTVTSAQKNPTAFYLCASSLRAGETQYFGPGTRLLVL.